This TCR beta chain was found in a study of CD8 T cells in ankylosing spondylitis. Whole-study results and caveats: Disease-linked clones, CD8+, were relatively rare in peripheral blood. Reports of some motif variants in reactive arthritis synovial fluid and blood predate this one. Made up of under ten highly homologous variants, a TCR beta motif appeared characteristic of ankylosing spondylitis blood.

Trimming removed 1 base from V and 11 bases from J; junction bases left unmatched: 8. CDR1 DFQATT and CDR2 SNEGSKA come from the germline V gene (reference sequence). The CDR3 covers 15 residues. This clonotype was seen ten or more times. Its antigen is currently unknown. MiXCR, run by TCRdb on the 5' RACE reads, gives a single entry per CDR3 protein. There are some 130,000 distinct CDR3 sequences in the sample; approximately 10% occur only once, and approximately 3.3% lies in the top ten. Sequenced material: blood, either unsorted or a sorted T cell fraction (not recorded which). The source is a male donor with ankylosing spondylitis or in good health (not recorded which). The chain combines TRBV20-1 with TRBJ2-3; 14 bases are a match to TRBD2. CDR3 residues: CSARGRGLAGEGQYF. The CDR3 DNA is TGCAGTGCTAGAGGGCGGGGACTAGCGGGAGAAGGGCAGTATTTT.